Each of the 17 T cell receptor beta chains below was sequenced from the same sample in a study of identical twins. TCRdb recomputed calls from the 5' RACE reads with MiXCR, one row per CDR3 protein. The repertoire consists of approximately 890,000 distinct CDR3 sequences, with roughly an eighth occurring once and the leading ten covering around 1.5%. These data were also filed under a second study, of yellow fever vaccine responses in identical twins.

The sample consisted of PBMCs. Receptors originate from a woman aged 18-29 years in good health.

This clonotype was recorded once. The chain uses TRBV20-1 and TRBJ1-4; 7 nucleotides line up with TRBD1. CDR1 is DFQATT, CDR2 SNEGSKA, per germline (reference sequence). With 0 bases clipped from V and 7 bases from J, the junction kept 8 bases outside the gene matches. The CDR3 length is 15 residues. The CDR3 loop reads CSARDQETGTEKLFF. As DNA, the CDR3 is TGCAGTGCTAGAGATCAAGAGACAGGGACTGAAAAACTGTTTTTT.

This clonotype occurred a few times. CDR3 amino acids: CSASGLAGGRGTGELFF. In DNA, the CDR3 is TGCAGTGCTAGTGGACTAGCGGGGGGGCGGGGCACCGGGGAGCTGTTTTTT. The V and J genes are TRBV20-1 and TRBJ2-2; 15 positions agree with TRBD2. J was trimmed by 4 bases and V by 3 bases; bases with no gene match: 6. The CDR3 is made up of 17 amino acids. Germline assignment: CDR1 DFQATT and CDR2 SNEGSKA (reference sequence).

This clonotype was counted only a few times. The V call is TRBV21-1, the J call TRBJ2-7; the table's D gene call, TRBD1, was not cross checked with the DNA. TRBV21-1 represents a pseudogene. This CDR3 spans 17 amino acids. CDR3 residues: CASSKDPPITDPYEQYV. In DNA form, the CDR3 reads TGTGCCAGCAGCAAAGACCCCCCGATCACAGATCCCTACGAGCAGTACGTC.

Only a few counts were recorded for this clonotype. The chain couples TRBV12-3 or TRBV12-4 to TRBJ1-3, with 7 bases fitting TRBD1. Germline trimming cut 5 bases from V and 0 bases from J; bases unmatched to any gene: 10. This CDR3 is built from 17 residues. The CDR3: CASSELGDRVSGNTIYF. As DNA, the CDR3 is TGTGCCAGCAGTGAACTGGGCGACAGGGTCTCTGGAAACACCATATATTTT.

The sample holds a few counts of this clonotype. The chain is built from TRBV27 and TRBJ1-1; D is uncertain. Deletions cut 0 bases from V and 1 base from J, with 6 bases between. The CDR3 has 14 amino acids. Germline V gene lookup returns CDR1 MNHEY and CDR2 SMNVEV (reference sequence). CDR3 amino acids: CASSLSQRNTEAFF. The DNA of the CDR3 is TGTGCCAGCAGTTTATCTCAGAGGAACACTGAAGCTTTCTTT.

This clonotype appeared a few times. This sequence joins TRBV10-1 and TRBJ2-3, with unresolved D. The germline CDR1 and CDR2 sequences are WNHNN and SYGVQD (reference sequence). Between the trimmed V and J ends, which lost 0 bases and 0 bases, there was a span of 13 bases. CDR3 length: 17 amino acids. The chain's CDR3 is CASSESYRRASTDTQYF. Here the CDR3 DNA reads TGCGCCAGCAGTGAGTCGTATAGGCGCGCTAGCACAGATACGCAGTATTTT.

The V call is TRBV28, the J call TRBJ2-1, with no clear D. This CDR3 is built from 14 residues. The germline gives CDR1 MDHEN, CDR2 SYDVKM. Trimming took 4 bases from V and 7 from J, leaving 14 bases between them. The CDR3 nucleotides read TGTGCCAGCAGTTCTGGATCCTCCCGGAATGAGCAGTTCTTC. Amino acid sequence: CASSSGSSRNEQFF.

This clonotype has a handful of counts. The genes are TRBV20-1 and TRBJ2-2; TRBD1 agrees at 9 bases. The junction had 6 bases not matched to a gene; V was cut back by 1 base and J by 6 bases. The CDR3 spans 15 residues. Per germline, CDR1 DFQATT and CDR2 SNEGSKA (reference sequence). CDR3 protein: CSARAGTGSPGELFF. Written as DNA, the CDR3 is TGCAGTGCTAGAGCAGGGACAGGGTCTCCCGGGGAGCTGTTTTTT.

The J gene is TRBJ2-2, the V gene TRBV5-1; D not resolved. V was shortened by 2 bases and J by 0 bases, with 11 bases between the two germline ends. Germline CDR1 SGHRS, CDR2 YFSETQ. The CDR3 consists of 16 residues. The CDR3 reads CASSFDSTSNTGELFF. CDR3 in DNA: TGCGCCAGCAGCTTCGACTCGACCTCGAACACCGGGGAGCTGTTTTTT.

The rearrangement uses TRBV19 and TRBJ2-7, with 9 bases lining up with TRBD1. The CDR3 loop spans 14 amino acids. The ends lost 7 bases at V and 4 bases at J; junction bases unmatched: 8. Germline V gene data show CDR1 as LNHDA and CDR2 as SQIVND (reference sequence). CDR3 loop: CASTPGQGRYEQYF. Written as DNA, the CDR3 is TGTGCCAGTACCCCGGGACAGGGAAGATACGAGCAGTACTTC.

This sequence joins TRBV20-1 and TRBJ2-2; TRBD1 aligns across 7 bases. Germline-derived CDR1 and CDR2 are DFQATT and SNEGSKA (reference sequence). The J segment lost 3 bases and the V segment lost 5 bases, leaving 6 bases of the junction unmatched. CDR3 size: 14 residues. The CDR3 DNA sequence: TGCAGTGCTTTCCGGGACAGCTACACCGGGGAGCTGTTTTTT. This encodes CSAFRDSYTGELFF.

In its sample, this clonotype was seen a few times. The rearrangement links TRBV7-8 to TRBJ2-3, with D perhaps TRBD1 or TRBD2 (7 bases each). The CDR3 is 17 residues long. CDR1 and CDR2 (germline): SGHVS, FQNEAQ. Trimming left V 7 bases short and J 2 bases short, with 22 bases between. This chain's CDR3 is CASTRGRAGTFTDTQYF. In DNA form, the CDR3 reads TGTGCCAGCACCAGGGGGAGGGCGGGAACCTTCACAGATACGCAGTATTTT.

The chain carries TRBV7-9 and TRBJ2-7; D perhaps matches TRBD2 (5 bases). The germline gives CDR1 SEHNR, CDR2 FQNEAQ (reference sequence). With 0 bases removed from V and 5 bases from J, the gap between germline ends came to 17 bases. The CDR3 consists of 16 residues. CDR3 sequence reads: CASSLAVSWLANEQYF. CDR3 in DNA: TGTGCCAGCAGCTTAGCCGTCTCTTGGCTAGCCAACGAGCAGTACTTC.

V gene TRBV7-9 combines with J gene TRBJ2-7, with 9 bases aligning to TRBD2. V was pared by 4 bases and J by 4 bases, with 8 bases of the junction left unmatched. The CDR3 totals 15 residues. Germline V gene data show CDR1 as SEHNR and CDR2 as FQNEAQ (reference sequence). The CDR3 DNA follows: TGTGCCAGCAGCTCCTGGACTAGCGCCGGGTACGAGCAGTACTTC. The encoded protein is CASSSWTSAGYEQYF.

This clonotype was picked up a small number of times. The CDR3 DNA follows: TGTGCCAGCAGCGTAGTTGCAGGCGGACCCATGAACACTGAAGCTTTCTTT. Translated: CASSVVAGGPMNTEAFF. The rearrangement joins TRBV9 to TRBJ1-1; D is undetermined. Germline V gene data show CDR1 as SGDLS and CDR2 as YYNGEE. The CDR3 runs to 17 residues. The ends were cut back, 0 bases at V and 0 bases at J, with 15 bases in the middle.

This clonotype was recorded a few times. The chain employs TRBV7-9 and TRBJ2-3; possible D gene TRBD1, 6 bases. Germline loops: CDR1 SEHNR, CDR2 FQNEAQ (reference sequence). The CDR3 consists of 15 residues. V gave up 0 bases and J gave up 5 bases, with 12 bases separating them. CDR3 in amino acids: CASSLAQGQLDTQYF. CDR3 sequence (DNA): TGTGCCAGCAGCTTAGCGCAGGGGCAGCTAGATACGCAGTATTTT. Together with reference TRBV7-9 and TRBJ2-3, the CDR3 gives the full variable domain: DTGVSQNPRHKITKRGQNVTFRCDPISEHNRLYWYRQTLGQGPEFLTYFQNEAQLEKSRLLSDRFSAERPKGSFSTLEIQRTEQGDSAMYLCASSLAQGQLDTQYFGPGTRLTVL.

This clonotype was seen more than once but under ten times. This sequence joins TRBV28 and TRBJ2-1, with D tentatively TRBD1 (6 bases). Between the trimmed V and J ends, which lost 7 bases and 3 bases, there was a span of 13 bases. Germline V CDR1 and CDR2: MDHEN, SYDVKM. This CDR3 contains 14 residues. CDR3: CASNHPDSYNEQFF. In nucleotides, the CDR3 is TGTGCCAGCAACCATCCGGACAGCTACAATGAGCAGTTCTTC.